What follows are 24 T cell receptor beta chains derived from one specimen sequenced in a study of regulatory T cells in long-lasting Graves disease. The time point was: newly diagnosed GD, antithyroid drugs for less than 3 months. The TCR library was prepared using RNA isolated from PBMCs. Arm-PCR with iRepertoire HTBI primers amplified the CDR3 regions for these TCR beta libraries. Via MiXCR, TCRdb re-called the multiplex PCR reads, giving one row per CDR3 protein. Here the sample spans 530,000 or so distinct CDR3 sequences, around 15% being singletons. The same data also contributed to another study, on T cells in Graves' hyperthyroidism and ophthalmopathy.

Here the sequenced sample was peripheral blood mononuclear cells (PBMCs), taken at new diagnosis, from a patient treated with antithyroid drugs. These receptor sequences come from a man between 18 and 29 years old with Graves disease.

This sequence joins TRBV2 and TRBJ2-5, with D tentatively TRBD1 or TRBD2 (5 bases each). Trimming took 4 bases from V and 0 from J, leaving 9 bases between them. CDR3 length: 14 residues. Germline CDR1 and CDR2: SNHLY and FYNNEI. The CDR3 is CASSVGTDQETQYF. As DNA, the CDR3 is TGTGCCAGCAGTGTAGGGACGGACCAAGAGACCCAGTACTTC.

The V call is TRBV18, the J call TRBJ2-3; 9 nucleotides agree with TRBD2. Germline lookup yields CDR1 KGHSH and CDR2 LQKENI. The CDR3 loop spans 17 amino acids. Trimming cost V 2 bases and J 2 bases; bases outside gene matches: 8. CDR3 DNA sequence: TGTGCCAGCTCACCAACGCCCGGCGGGAGGGACACAGATACGCAGTATTTT. Protein sequence: CASSPTPGGRDTDTQYF.

This clonotype was counted a few times. V and J are TRBV7-3 and TRBJ2-2; tentatively, D is TRBD2 (6 bases). The V gene lost 1 base and the J gene lost 1 base, with 13 bases spanning the gap. The CDR3 covers 17 residues. CDR1 and CDR2 from the germline V gene are SGHTA and FQGTGA. The CDR3 is CASSLRGGTLNTGELFF. In DNA, the CDR3 is TGTGCCAGCAGCTTAAGGGGTGGGACTCTGAACACCGGGGAGCTGTTTTTT.

This clonotype was counted between two and nine times. V is TRBV6-5 and J is TRBJ1-3; no clear D. This CDR3 has 16 amino acids. The V gene's germline CDR1 is MNHEY and CDR2 SVGAGI. Trimming removed 0 bases at V and 2 bases at J, with 11 bases between. CDR3 coding DNA: TGTGCCAGCAGTTACTCGCGACGTACCACTGGAAACACCATATATTTT. Amino acid sequence: CASSYSRRTTGNTIYF.

This chain joins TRBV19 and TRBJ1-2; no firm D call. Germline lookup yields CDR1 LNHDA and CDR2 SQIVND (reference sequence). The V end was cut by 2 bases, the J end by 4 bases, with 11 bases between. The CDR3 is 14 residues long. The CDR3 loop is CASSILGETYGYTF. The CDR3 region has the DNA TGTGCCAGTAGTATACTCGGGGAAACCTATGGCTACACCTTC.

This clonotype was counted ten times or more. The gene calls are TRBV18 and TRBJ2-5; no clear D. V dropped 0 bases and J dropped 5 bases, with 10 bases sitting between them. The CDR3 is 14 amino acids. From germline, CDR1 is KGHSH and CDR2 LQKENI. The CDR3 loop is CASSPPERRETQYF. The CDR3 nucleotides are TGTGCCAGCTCACCACCCGAGCGAAGGGAGACCCAGTACTTC. Full variable domain (remainder filled in from reference TRBV18 and TRBJ2-5): NAGVMQNPRHLVRRRGQEARLRCSPMKGHSHVYWYRQLPEEGLKFMVYLQKENIIDESGMPKERFSAEFPKEGPSILRIQQVVRGDSAAYFCASSPPERRETQYFGPGTRLLVL.

This clonotype was counted only a few times. V usage is TRBV2 and J usage is TRBJ2-7; D tentatively fits TRBD1 or TRBD2 (5 bases each). The length of the CDR3 is 15 residues. Germline loops: CDR1 SNHLY, CDR2 FYNNEI. Trimming left V 2 bases short and J 1 base short, with 12 bases between. The CDR3 spells CASSEIGGPSYEQYF. In DNA, the CDR3 is TGTGCCAGCAGTGAAATTGGGGGACCGTCCTACGAGCAGTACTTC.

This chain joins TRBV19 and TRBJ1-5; D is perhaps TRBD1 (6 bases). Germline assignment: CDR1 LNHDA and CDR2 SQIVND (reference sequence). The CDR3 has 15 amino acids. V was trimmed by 3 bases and J by 5 bases, leaving 14 bases between them. CDR3 in DNA: TGTGCCAGTAGTATCGTCAGGGGAATGGATCAGCCCCAGCATTTT. Translated, it gives CASSIVRGMDQPQHF. The variable domain in full, with the rest retrieved from reference TRBV19 and TRBJ1-5, is DGGITQSPKYLFRKEGQNVTLSCEQNLNHDAMYWYRQDPGQGLRLIYYSQIVNDFQKGDIAEGYSVSREKKESFPLTVTSAQKNPTAFYLCASSIVRGMDQPQHFGDGTRLSIL.

This chain uses TRBV2 with TRBJ2-5, with a possible D match to TRBD2 (5 bases). CDR3 length equals 17 residues. Per germline, CDR1 SNHLY and CDR2 FYNNEI. The germline V and J ends were trimmed by 6 bases and 2 bases, with 22 bases remaining between them. The CDR3 DNA is TGTGCCAGCAGAGACCCGGGGAGTTGGGGAGTACAAGAGACCCAGTACTTC. It yields the protein CASRDPGSWGVQETQYF.

This clonotype was counted at least ten times. The rearrangement uses TRBV2 and TRBJ2-7; 9 positions match TRBD1. The V segment lost 11 bases and the J segment 1 base; nucleotides outside the gene matches: 15. Germline loops: CDR1 SNHLY, CDR2 FYNNEI. CDR3 length equals 16 residues. The CDR3, as DNA: TGTGCCGGGCGCGGAGTCCGGGACAGGGTATCCTACGAGCAGTACTTC. This translates into CAGRGVRDRVSYEQYF.

This clonotype has only a few counts. The rearrangement joins TRBV27 to TRBJ2-6; TRBD1 might be the D (6 bases). V lost 3 bases to trimming and J lost 2 bases, with 11 bases between them. The CDR3 covers 16 residues. Germline CDR1 MNHEY, CDR2 SMNVEV (reference sequence). In DNA, the CDR3 is TGTGCCAGCAGTTTTTCAACAGGGACTGGGGCCAACGTCCTGACTTTC. This gives the protein CASSFSTGTGANVLTF.

DNA for the CDR3: TGCGCCAGCAGCCATAAGCCCCAGGGGAATAAAGAGACCCAGTACTTC. Encoded protein: CASSHKPQGNKETQYF. This rearrangement joins TRBV4-1 to TRBJ2-5; a possible D gene is TRBD1 (6 bases). The CDR3 sequence is 16 residues long. Trimming removed 3 bases at V and 3 bases at J, with 17 bases between. Per the germline V gene, CDR1 is MGHRA and CDR2 is YSYEKL.

This clonotype has at least ten counts. V usage is TRBV7-9 and J usage is TRBJ2-7, with 7 bases lining up with TRBD1. CDR1 SEHNR and CDR2 FQNEAQ come from the germline V gene (reference sequence). This CDR3 spans 13 amino acids. J lost 3 bases, V lost 8 bases, and 7 bases had no gene match. CDR3 residues: CASDAGTDYEQYF. Here the CDR3 DNA reads TGTGCCAGCGACGCCGGGACAGACTACGAGCAGTACTTC.

CDR3 amino acids: CASSASGTGELFF. CDR3 nucleotide sequence: TGCGCCAGCAGTGCTTCCGGGACCGGGGAGCTGTTTTTT. The chain links TRBV10-1 to TRBJ2-2; D gene ambiguous. Germline V gene data show CDR1 as WNHNN and CDR2 as SYGVQD (reference sequence). The CDR3 has 13 residues. Trimming took 4 bases from V and 5 from J, leaving 8 bases between them.

This clonotype appeared a few times. This sequence joins TRBV20-1 and TRBJ2-2; 9 nucleotides agree with TRBD1. The CDR3 contains 16 residues. The V and J ends lost 0 bases and 6 bases, in that order; junction bases with no gene match: 8. Germline values: CDR1 DFQATT, CDR2 SNEGSKA (reference sequence). CDR3 residues: CSARDQTGGMSGELFF. As DNA, the CDR3 is TGCAGTGCTAGAGATCAGACAGGGGGGATGTCCGGGGAGCTGTTTTTT.

This clonotype was seen more than once but under ten times. This sequence joins TRBV4-1 and TRBJ2-7, with 8 bases aligning to TRBD1. The CDR3 loop spans 17 amino acids. V shed 1 base, J shed 3 bases, and the junction held 11 bases outside the gene matches. Germline V gives CDR1 MGHRA, CDR2 YSYEKL. As DNA, the CDR3 is TGCGCCAGCAGCCAAGTCCAAAATACAGGGGGGATCTACGAGCAGTACTTC. It encodes CASSQVQNTGGIYEQYF.

This clonotype was detected only a few times. The chain couples TRBV5-1 to TRBJ1-4; TRBD1 is a possible D gene (5 bases). Between the trimmed V and J ends, which lost 3 bases and 7 bases, there was a span of 10 bases. Germline CDR1 SGHRS, CDR2 YFSETQ. CDR3 length: 13 amino acids. CDR3 region: CASSSGPGEKLFF. In DNA form, the CDR3 reads TGCGCCAGCAGCTCGGGACCGGGTGAAAAACTGTTTTTT.

This clonotype was picked up many times. The V call is TRBV11-2, the J call TRBJ2-7, with 10 nucleotides matching TRBD2. Per the germline V gene, CDR1 is SGHAT and CDR2 is FQNNGV. Trimming took 5 bases from V and 6 from J; bases not matched to a gene: 10. The length of the CDR3 is 15 residues. This chain's CDR3 is CASSPSSLAGVEQYF. CDR3 DNA sequence: TGTGCCAGCAGCCCTTCATCGCTAGCGGGAGTCGAGCAGTACTTC.

The J gene is TRBJ1-2, the V gene TRBV7-9; 9 nucleotides line up with TRBD1. With V trimmed by 1 base and J by 3 bases, 3 bases remained unmatched. The CDR3 has 15 amino acids. The germline V gene encodes CDR1 SEHNR and CDR2 FQNEAQ (reference sequence). In DNA, the CDR3 is TGTGCCAGCAGCTTAGAGGGACAGGGATACTATGGCTACACCTTC. It yields the protein CASSLEGQGYYGYTF.

To note about this clonotype: A much more abundant neighbour one base away suggests this may be a read error. This sequence joins TRBV28 and TRBJ2-7; D perhaps matches TRBD1 (6 bases). This CDR3 region has 11 residues. V was trimmed by 8 bases and J by 6 bases, leaving 11 bases between them. Germline CDR1 is MDHEN and CDR2 is SYDVKM. The CDR3 region is CASGTGPEQYF. CDR3 in DNA: TGTGCCAGCGGCACAGGGCCCGAGCAGTACTTC.

This clonotype was observed at least ten times. This chain links TRBV18 with TRBJ1-1; possibly TRBD1 for D (5 bases). This CDR3 contains 14 residues. Trimming took 6 bases from V and 0 from J, leaving 11 bases between them. Germline values: CDR1 KGHSH, CDR2 LQKENI. CDR3 bases: TGTGCCAGCTCTGGGGCCAGCATGAACACTGAAGCTTTCTTT. Its translation is CASSGASMNTEAFF.

The chain links TRBV15 to TRBJ1-5; tentatively, D is TRBD1 (6 bases). The V end was cut by 0 bases, the J end by 5 bases, with 11 bases between. This CDR3 has 15 amino acids. The germline gives CDR1 LNHNV, CDR2 YYDKDF (reference sequence). Written as DNA, the CDR3 is TGTGCCACCAGCAGAGATTGGGGGCCGGATCAGCCCCAGCATTTT. Protein product: CATSRDWGPDQPQHF.

This clonotype has just a few counts. The chain carries TRBV2 and TRBJ2-2; D gene unclear. Germline V gene lookup returns CDR1 SNHLY and CDR2 FYNNEI. V lost 2 bases to trimming and J lost 0 bases, with 7 bases between them. The CDR3 length is 15 residues. The CDR3 nucleotides read TGTGCCAGCAGTGAAACTTCGGCGAACACCGGGGAGCTGTTTTTT. Encoded protein: CASSETSANTGELFF.

The rearrangement uses TRBV3-1 and TRBJ2-2; a possible D gene is TRBD2 (5 bases). Germline loops: CDR1 LGHDT, CDR2 YNNKEL (reference sequence). This CDR3 comprises 15 residues. V gave up 4 bases and J gave up 1 base, with 10 bases separating them. The CDR3 DNA reads TGTGCCAGCAGCCCGGGGTTAGGGAACACCGGGGAGCTGTTTTTT. It codes for CASSPGLGNTGELFF.